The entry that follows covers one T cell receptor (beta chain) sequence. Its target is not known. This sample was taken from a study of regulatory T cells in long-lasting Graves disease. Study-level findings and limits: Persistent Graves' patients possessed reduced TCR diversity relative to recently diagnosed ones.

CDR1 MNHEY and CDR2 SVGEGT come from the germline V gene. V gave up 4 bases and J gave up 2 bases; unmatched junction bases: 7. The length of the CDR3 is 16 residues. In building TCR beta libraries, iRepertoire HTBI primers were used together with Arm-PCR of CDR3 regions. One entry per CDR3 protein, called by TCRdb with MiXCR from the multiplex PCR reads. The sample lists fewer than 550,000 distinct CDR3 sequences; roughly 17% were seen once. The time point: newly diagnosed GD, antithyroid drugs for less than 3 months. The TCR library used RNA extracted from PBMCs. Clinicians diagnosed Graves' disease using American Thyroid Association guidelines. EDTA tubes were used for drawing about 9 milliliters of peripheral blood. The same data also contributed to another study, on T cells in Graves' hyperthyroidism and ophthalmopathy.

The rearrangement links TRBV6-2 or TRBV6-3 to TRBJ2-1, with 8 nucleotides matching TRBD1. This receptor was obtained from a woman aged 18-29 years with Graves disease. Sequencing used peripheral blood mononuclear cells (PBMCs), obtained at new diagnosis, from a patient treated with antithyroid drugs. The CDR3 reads CASSFSGGHTYNEQFF. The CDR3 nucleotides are TGTGCCAGCAGTTTCTCAGGGGGCCACACCTACAATGAGCAGTTCTTC.